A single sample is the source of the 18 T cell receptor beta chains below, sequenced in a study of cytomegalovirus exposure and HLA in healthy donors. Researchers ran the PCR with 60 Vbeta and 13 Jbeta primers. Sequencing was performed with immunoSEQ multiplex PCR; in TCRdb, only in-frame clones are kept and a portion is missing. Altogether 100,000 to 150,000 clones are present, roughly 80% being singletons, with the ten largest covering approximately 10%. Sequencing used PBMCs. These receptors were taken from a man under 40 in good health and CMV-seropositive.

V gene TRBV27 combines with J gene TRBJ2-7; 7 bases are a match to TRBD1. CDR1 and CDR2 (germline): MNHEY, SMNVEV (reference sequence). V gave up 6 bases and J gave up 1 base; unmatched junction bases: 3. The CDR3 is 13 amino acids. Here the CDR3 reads CASRRQGSYEQYF. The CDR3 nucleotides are TGTGCCAGCAGAAGACAGGGATCCTACGAGCAGTACTTC.

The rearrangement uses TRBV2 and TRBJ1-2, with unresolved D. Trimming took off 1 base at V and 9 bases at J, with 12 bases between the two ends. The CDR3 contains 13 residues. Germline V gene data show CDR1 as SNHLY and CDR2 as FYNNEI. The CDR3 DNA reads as TGTGCCAGCAGTGAAGGGGCCCAATCGAGCTACACCTTC. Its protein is CASSEGAQSSYTF.

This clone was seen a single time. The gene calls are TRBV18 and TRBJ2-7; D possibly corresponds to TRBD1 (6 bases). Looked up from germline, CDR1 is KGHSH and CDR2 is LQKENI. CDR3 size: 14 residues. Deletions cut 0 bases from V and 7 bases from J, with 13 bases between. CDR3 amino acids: CASSPPNRVLEQYF. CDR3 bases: TGTGCCAGCTCACCACCGAACAGGGTTTTGGAGCAGTACTTC.

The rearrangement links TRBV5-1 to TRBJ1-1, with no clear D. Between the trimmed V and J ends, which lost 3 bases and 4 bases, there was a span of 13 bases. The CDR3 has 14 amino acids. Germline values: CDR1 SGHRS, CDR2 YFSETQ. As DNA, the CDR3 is TGCGCCAGCAGCTCAGAGGGCAGTGGCACTGAAGCTTTCTTT. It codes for CASSSEGSGTEAFF. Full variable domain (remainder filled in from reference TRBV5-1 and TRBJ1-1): KAGVTQTPRYLIKTRGQQVTLSCSPISGHRSVSWYQQTPGQGLQFLFEYFSETQRNKGNFPGRFSGRQFSNSRSEMNVSTLELGDSALYLCASSSEGSGTEAFFGQGTRLTVV.

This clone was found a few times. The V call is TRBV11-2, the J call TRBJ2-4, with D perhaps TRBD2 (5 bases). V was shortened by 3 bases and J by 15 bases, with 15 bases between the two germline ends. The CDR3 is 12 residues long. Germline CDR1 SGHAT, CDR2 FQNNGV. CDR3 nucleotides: TGTGCCAGCAGCTTTACCCTAGCCATGAGGTACTTC. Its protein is CASSFTLAMRYF. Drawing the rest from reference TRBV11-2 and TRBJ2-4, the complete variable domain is EAGVAQSPRYKIIEKRQSVAFWCNPISGHATLYWYQQILGQGPKLLIQFQNNGVVDDSQLPKDRFSAERLKGVDSTLKIQPAKLEDSAVYLCASSFTLAMRYFGAGTRLSVL.

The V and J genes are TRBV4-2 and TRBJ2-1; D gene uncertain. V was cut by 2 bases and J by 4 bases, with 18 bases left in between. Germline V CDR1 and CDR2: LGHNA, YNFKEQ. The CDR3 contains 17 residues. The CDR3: CASSQYEAPGGYNEQFF. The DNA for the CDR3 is TGTGCCAGCAGCCAATACGAGGCTCCCGGTGGGTACAATGAGCAGTTCTTC.

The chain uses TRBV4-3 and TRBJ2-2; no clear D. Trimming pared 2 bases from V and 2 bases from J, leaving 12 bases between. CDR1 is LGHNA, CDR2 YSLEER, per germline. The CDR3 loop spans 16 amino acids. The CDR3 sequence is CASSQRRRLNTGELFF. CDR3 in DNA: TGCGCCAGCAGCCAACGACGGCGGCTAAACACCGGGGAGCTGTTTTTT.

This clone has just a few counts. This chain's CDR3 is CAWSPSWNEQFF. The CDR3 coding sequence is TGTGCCTGGAGTCCGAGCTGGAATGAGCAGTTCTTC. The V gene is TRBV30, the J gene TRBJ2-1; D unclear. The CDR3 is 12 amino acids. Per germline, CDR1 GTSNPN and CDR2 SVGIG (reference sequence). Deletions cut 2 bases from V and 7 bases from J, with 9 bases between.

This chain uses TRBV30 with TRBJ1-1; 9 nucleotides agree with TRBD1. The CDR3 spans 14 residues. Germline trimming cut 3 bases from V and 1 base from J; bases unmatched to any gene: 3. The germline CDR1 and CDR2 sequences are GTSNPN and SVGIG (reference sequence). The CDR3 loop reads CAWSRDRANTEAFF. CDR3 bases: TGTGCCTGGAGCCGGGACAGGGCGAACACTGAAGCTTTCTTT.

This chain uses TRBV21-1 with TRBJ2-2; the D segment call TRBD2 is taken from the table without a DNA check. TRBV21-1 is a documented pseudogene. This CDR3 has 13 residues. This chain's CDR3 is CASSKRRTGELFF. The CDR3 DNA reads TGTGCCAGCAGCAAAAGGAGAACCGGGGAGCTGTTTTTT.

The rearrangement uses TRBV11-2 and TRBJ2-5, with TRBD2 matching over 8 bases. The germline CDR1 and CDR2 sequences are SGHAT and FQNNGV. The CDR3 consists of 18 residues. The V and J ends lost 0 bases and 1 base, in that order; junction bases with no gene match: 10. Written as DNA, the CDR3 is TGTGCCAGCAGCTTAGATCGGGAGGGACGCGGTACCCAAGAGACCCAGTACTTC. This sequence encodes CASSLDREGRGTQETQYF.

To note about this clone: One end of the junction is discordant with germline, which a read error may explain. The CDR3 sequence is CASSLRDRVRNNGQFF. The CDR3, as DNA: TGCGCCAGCAGCCTGCGGGACAGGGTCCGAAACAATGGGCAGTTCTTC. This chain joins TRBV4-1 and TRBJ2-1, with 9 bases aligning to TRBD1. The CDR3 spans 16 residues. In germline, CDR1 is MGHRA, CDR2 YSYEKL.

The CDR3 loop reads CASTISGTGEAFF. CDR3 coding DNA: TGTGCCAGCACCATCTCCGGGACAGGGGAAGCTTTCTTT. The chain joins TRBV27 to TRBJ1-1; TRBD1 matches at 9 bases. J gave up 8 bases and V 7 bases, and 8 bases lay outside the gene matches. This CDR3 contains 13 residues. Germline V gene data show CDR1 as MNHEY and CDR2 as SMNVEV (reference sequence).

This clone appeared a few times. The CDR3 protein is CASSLQGQTNTGELFF. Here the CDR3 DNA reads TGTGCCAGCTCACTACAGGGACAGACGAACACCGGGGAGCTGTTTTTT. The chain links TRBV18 to TRBJ2-2, with 7 bases aligning to TRBD1. This CDR3 contains 16 residues. Unmatched junction bases numbered 5, after V lost 4 bases and J lost 0 bases. Germline V gives CDR1 KGHSH, CDR2 LQKENI.

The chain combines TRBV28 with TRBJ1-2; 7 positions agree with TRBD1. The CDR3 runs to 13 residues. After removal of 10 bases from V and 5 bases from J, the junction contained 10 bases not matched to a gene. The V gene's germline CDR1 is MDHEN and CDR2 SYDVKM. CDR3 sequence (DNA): TGTGCCACGAACAGGGGTATAGTTTATGGCTACACCTTC. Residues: CATNRGIVYGYTF.

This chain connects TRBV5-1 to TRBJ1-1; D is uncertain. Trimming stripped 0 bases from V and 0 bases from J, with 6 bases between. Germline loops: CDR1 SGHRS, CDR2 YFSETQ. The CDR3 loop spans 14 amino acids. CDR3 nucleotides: TGCGCCAGCAGCTTGGGGTACATGAACACTGAAGCTTTCTTT. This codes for CASSLGYMNTEAFF.

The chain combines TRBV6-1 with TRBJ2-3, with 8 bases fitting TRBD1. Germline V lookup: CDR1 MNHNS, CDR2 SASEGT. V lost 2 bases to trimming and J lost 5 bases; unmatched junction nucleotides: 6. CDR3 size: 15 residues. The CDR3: CASSERPGGRDTQYF. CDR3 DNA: TGTGCCAGCAGTGAAAGGCCAGGGGGCAGAGATACGCAGTATTTT.

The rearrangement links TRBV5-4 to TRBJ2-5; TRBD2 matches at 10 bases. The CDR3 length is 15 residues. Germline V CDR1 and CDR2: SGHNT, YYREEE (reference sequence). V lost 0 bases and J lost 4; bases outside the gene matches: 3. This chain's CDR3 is CASSLDSSGRETQYF. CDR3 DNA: TGTGCCAGCAGCTTGGATTCTAGCGGGAGAGAGACCCAGTACTTC.